One T cell receptor beta chain is described in this entry. The data belong to a study of shared T cell receptors in the human thymus. TCRdb keeps only in-frame clones here, not all; method: immunoSEQ multiplex PCR. The profile shows 550,000 to 800,000 clones, over 75% of them singletons. Trimming pared 4 bases from V and 6 bases from J, leaving 19 bases between. Germline CDR1 SGHDT, CDR2 YYEEEE. This CDR3 is 15 amino acids long. The same data also went into a second study, on human thymus T cells. According to that study: Related research found strongly overlapping thymic repertoires in unrelated individuals.

The receptor was derived from a girl under three years old with a congenital heart defect. The sample consisted of thymocytes. This chain joins TRBV5-6 and TRBJ1-1; D is possibly TRBD1 (6 bases). The CDR3 loop is CASSATGHPKAEAFF. The CDR3 DNA is TGTGCCAGCAGCGCCACGGGACACCCCAAGGCTGAAGCTTTCTTT. The full variable domain, in which reference TRBV5-6 and TRBJ1-1 provide the parts outside the CDR3, is DAGVTQSPTHLIKTRGQQVTLRCSPKSGHDTVSWYQQALGQGPQFIFQYYEEEERQRGNFPDRFSGHQFPNYSSELNVNALLLGDSALYLCASSATGHPKAEAFFGQGTRLTVV.